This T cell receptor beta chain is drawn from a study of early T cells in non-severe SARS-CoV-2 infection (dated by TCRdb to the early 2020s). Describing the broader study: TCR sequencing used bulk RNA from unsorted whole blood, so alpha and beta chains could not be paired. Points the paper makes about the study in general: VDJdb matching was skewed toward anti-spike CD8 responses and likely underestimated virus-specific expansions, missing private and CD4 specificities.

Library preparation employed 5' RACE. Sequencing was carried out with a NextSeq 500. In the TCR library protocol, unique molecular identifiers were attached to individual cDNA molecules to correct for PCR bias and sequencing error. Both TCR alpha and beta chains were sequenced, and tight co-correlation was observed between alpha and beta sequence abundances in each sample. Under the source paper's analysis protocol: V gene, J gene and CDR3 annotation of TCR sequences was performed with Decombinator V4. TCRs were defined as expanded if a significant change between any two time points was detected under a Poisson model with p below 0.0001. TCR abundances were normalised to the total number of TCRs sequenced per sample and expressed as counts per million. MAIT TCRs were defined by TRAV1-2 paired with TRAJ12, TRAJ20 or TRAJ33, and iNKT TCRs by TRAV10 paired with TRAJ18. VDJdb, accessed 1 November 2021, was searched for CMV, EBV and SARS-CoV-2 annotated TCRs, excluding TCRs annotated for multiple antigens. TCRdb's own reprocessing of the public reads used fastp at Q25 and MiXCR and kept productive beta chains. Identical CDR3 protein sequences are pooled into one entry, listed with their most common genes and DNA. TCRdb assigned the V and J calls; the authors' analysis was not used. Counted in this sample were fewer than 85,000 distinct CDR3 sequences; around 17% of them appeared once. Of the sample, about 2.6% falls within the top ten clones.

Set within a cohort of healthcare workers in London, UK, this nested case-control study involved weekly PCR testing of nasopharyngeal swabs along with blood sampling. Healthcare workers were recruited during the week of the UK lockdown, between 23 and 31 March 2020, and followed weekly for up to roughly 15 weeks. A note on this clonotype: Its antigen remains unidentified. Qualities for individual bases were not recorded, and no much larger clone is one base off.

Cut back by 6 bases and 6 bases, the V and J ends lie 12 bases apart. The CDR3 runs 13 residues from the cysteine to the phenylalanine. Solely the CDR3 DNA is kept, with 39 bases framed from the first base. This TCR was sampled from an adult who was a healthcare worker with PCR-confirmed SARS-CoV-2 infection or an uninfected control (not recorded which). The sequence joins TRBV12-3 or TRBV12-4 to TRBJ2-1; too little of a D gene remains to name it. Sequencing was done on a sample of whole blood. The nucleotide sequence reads TGTGCCAGCAGCGCGACCGCTGCCAATGAGCAGTTCTTC. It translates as CASSATAANEQFF.